The clone carrying this T cell receptor (beta chain) came up once. The antigen is unknown. Naive-designated CD8 cells lacked CD45RO, were positively enriched for CCR7, and omitted terminally differentiated effector memory CD45RA+ cells. Losses at the gene ends were 4 bases for V and 3 bases for J; bases not matched to a gene: 7. The CDR3 covers 15 residues. Per germline, CDR1 SGHRS and CDR2 YFSETQ. TCRdb keeps only in-frame clones here, not all; method: immunoSEQ multiplex PCR. The sample lists approximately 2,200,000 clones, just over 90% occurring once. These data originate in a study of shared clonotypes between healthy human individuals. Overall study results and limits: Researchers found naive subsets generally carried larger estimated richness than memory subsets. Clonotypes which were not shared had lower generation probabilities than clonotypes that all four donors shared. Rarefaction revealed incomplete sorted-subset sequencing despite large depth.

The receptor was isolated from a man between 18 and 35 years old in good health. Some clones in this sample may be carry-over from other donors' samples. This chain links TRBV5-1 with TRBJ2-1; the match to TRBD2 covers 7 bases. Specimen: naive CD8+ T cells from PBMCs. The DNA of the CDR3 is TGCGCCAGCAGCCCCTCGTTAGCGGGCTACAATGAGCAGTTCTTC. It is translated as CASSPSLAGYNEQFF.